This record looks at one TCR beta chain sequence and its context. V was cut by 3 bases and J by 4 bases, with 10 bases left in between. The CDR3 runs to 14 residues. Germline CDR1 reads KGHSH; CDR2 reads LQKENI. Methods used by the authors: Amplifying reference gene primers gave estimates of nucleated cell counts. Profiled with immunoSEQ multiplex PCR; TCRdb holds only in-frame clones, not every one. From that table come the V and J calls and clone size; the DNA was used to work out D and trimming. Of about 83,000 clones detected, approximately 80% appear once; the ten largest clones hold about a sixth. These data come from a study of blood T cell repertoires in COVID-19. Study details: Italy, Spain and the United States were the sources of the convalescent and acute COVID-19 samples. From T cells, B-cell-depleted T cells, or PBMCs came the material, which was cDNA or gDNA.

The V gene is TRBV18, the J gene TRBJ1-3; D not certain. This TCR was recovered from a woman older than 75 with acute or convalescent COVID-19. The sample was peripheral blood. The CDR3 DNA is TGTGCCAGCTCACCTAGCGCGGAGGGAAACACCATATATTTT. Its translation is CASSPSAEGNTIYF. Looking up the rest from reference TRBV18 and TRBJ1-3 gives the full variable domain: NAGVMQNPRHLVRRRGQEARLRCSPMKGHSHVYWYRQLPEEGLKFMVYLQKENIIDESGMPKERFSAEFPKEGPSILRIQQVVRGDSAAYFCASSPSAEGNTIYFGEGSWLTVV.